Given below is one T cell receptor (beta chain) in context. What it binds is not known. The CDR3 spans 13 residues. Trimming cost V 5 bases and J 6 bases; bases outside gene matches: 3. Using RNA transcripts as the source, TCR beta CDR3 regions were amplified. First-round RT-PCR targeting the TCR CDR3 was performed with the HTBI primer set. TCRdb itself ran the multiplex PCR reads through MiXCR, one entry per CDR3 protein. The table lists 530,000 or so distinct CDR3 sequences, 35% to 55% of them singletons. The data were obtained in a study of T cells in Graves' hyperthyroidism and ophthalmopathy. Study conclusions and caveats: Blood shared most expanded thyroid clonotypes above 0.001.

This chain connects TRBV12-3 or TRBV12-4 to TRBJ2-4; the match to TRBD2 covers 8 bases. Sequencing input: peripheral blood or thyroid tissue (not recorded which). The TCR originated in a woman aged 18-35 years with Graves' hyperthyroidism. The CDR3 spells CASSPGTRNIQYF. For the CDR3, the DNA is TGTGCCAGCAGTCCCGGGACTAGAAACATTCAGTACTTC.